The 11 T cell receptor beta chains below come from one sample, sequenced in a study of CD8 T cells in ankylosing spondylitis. TCRdb re-analysed the 5' RACE reads in MiXCR, keeping a single row per CDR3 protein. The sample records 120,000 or so distinct CDR3 sequences, roughly 15% being singletons. The sample was blood, either unsorted or a sorted T cell fraction (not recorded which). The receptors come from a female donor with ankylosing spondylitis or in good health (not recorded which).

This clonotype was seen only a few times. The chain carries TRBV20-1 and TRBJ2-1; 7 bases line up with TRBD2. The V gene's germline CDR1 is DFQATT and CDR2 SNEGSKA (reference sequence). The CDR3 is made up of 15 amino acids. V dropped 0 bases and J dropped 6; count of bases not matched to a gene: 8. The CDR3 spells CSARDFGGRPNEQFF. In DNA, the CDR3 is TGCAGTGCTAGAGATTTTGGCGGGAGACCCAATGAGCAGTTCTTC.

This clonotype came up a few times. J is TRBJ2-3 and V is TRBV20-1; 8 bases line up with TRBD2. The CDR3 has 15 amino acids. V lost 1 base to trimming and J lost 1 base; unmatched junction nucleotides: 4. CDR1 and CDR2 from the germline V gene are DFQATT and SNEGSKA (reference sequence). This CDR3 reads CSARGAGAGTDTQYF. In DNA, the CDR3 is TGCAGTGCTAGAGGAGCGGGAGCTGGCACAGATACGCAGTATTTT.

This clonotype was recorded many times. This sequence joins TRBV25-1 and TRBJ1-4; TRBD1 matches at 9 bases. The CDR3 length is 15 residues. The V gene end was trimmed by 5 bases and the J gene end by 3 bases; junction bases not matched to a gene: 4. The germline V gene encodes CDR1 MGHDK and CDR2 SYGVNS. The CDR3 spells CASSSRDRANEKLFF. The CDR3 DNA is TGTGCCAGCAGTTCACGGGACAGGGCTAATGAAAAACTGTTTTTT.

The V gene is TRBV12-3 or TRBV12-4, the J gene TRBJ2-5, with D maybe TRBD1 (5 bases). The CDR3 totals 15 residues. Trimming stripped 2 bases from V and 0 bases from J, with 10 bases between. In DNA, the CDR3 is TGTGCCAGCAGTTTAAATGACAGAAACCAAGAGACCCAGTACTTC. Translation gives CASSLNDRNQETQYF.

This clonotype occurred many times. This chain links TRBV29-1 with TRBJ2-5; 7 nucleotides match TRBD1. Germline trimming cut 8 bases from V and 5 bases from J; bases unmatched to any gene: 20. Germline loops: CDR1 SQVTM, CDR2 ANQGSEA. This CDR3 contains 16 residues. The CDR3 DNA follows: TGCAGCTCCTGGACAGGATGGTCAGGTCAGCGGGAGACCCAGTACTTC. It translates to CSSWTGWSGQRETQYF.

Many counts were recorded for this clonotype. The rearrangement links TRBV10-3 to TRBJ2-7; D call uncertain. The CDR3 length is 13 residues. Trimming pared 7 bases from V and 6 bases from J, leaving 16 bases between. CDR1 is ENHRY, CDR2 SYGVKD, per germline. The CDR3 sequence is CAINGVPRAEQYF. The CDR3 DNA is TGTGCCATCAATGGCGTACCTCGGGCCGAGCAGTACTTC.

With respect to this clonotype: The germline gene is not matched at one end of the junction; a read error may be the cause. The genes are TRBV12-3 or TRBV12-4 and TRBJ2-7; TRBD2 aligns across 11 bases. The CDR3 covers 14 residues. This chain's CDR3 is CASRLAGGPNEQYF. The CDR3, as DNA: TGTGCCAGCAGATTAGCGGGGGGGCCGAACGAGCAGTACTTC.

The chain combines TRBV15 with TRBJ2-3; TRBD2 is a possible D gene (5 bases). The ends were cut back, 0 bases at V and 5 bases at J, with 12 bases in the middle. Per the germline V gene, CDR1 is LNHNV and CDR2 is YYDKDF (reference sequence). The CDR3 loop spans 15 amino acids. CDR3 nucleotides: TGTGCCACCAGCAGAGATCTACTAGGGCGAGATACGCAGTATTTT. As protein: CATSRDLLGRDTQYF. The entire variable domain, with the rest obtained from reference TRBV15 and TRBJ2-3, is as follows: DAMVIQNPRYQVTQFGKPVTLSCSQTLNHNVMYWYQQKSSQAPKLLFHYYDKDFNNEADTPDNFQSRRPNTSFCFLDIRSPGLGDTAMYLCATSRDLLGRDTQYFGPGTRLTVL.

J is TRBJ1-1 and V is TRBV5-1, with D tentatively TRBD1 (6 bases). Germline assignment: CDR1 SGHRS and CDR2 YFSETQ. The CDR3 is made up of 15 amino acids. V lost 1 base, J lost 1 base, and 11 bases lay in between. The CDR3 spells CASSLSGGANTEAFF. For the CDR3, the DNA is TGCGCCAGCAGCTTGTCGGGGGGCGCGAACACTGAAGCTTTCTTT.

Only a few counts were recorded for this clonotype. V usage is TRBV7-3 and J usage is TRBJ1-1; D gene unclear. Germline-derived CDR1 and CDR2 are SGHTA and FQGTGA. The CDR3 sequence is 12 residues long. V dropped 3 bases and J dropped 1 base, with 3 bases sitting between them. The CDR3 nucleotides are TGTGCCAGCAGCTTCGGGAACACTGAAGCTTTCTTT. Its protein is CASSFGNTEAFF.

There are many counts of this clonotype. The chain is built from TRBV7-2 and TRBJ2-3; 10 nucleotides match TRBD2. Germline V gene sequence: CDR1 SGHTA, CDR2 FQGNSA. CDR3 length equals 16 residues. Losses at the gene ends were 1 base for V and 7 bases for J; bases not matched to a gene: 8. CDR3 in DNA: TGTGCCAGCAGCTTAGGTCCTAGCGGGGGCTCCTATACGCAGTATTTT. It is translated as CASSLGPSGGSYTQYF.